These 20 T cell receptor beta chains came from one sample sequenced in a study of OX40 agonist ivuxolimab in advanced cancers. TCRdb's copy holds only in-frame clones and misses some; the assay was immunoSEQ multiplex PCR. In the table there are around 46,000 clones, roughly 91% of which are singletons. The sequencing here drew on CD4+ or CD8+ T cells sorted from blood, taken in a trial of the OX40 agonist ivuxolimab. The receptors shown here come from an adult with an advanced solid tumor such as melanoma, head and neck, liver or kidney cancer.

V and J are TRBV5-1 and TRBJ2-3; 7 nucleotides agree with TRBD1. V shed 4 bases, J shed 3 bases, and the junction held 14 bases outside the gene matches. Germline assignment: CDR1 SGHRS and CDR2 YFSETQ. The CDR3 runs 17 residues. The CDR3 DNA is TGCGCCAGCAGCCCGCCCCGAACAGGGGATCGAACAGATACGCAGTATTTT. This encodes CASSPPRTGDRTDTQYF.

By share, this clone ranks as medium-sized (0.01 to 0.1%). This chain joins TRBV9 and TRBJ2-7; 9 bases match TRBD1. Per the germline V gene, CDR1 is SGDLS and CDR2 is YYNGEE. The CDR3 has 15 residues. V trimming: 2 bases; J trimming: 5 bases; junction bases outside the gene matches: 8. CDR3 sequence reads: CASSVQGTGSDEQYF. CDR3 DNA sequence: TGTGCCAGCAGCGTTCAGGGGACAGGGAGCGACGAGCAGTACTTC. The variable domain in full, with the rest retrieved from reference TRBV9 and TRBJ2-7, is DSGVTQTPKHLITATGQRVTLRCSPRSGDLSVYWYQQSLDQGLQFLIQYYNGEERAKGNILERFSAQQFPDLHSELNLSSLELGDSALYFCASSVQGTGSDEQYFGPGTRLTVT.

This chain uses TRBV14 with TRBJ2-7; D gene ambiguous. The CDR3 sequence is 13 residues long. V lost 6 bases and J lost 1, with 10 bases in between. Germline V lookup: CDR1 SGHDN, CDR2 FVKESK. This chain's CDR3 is CASSPGLSYEQYF. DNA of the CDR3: TGTGCCAGCAGTCCCGGGTTGTCCTACGAGCAGTACTTC.

In DNA form, the CDR3 reads TGTGCCAGTAGTACGGTCCCCGGGCCCTACGAGCAGTACTTC. It encodes CASSTVPGPYEQYF. This rearrangement joins TRBV19 to TRBJ2-7; no firm D call. V lost 4 bases, J lost 2 bases, and 12 bases lay in between. CDR3 length equals 14 residues. CDR1 is LNHDA and CDR2 is SQIVND in the germline V gene (reference sequence).

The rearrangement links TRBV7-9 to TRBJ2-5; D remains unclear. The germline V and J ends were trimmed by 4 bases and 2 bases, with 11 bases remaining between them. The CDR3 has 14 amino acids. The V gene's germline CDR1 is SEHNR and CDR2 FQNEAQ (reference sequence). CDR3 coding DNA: TGTGCCAGCAGCTCTGTAGGCCATCAAGAGACCCAGTACTTC. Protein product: CASSSVGHQETQYF.

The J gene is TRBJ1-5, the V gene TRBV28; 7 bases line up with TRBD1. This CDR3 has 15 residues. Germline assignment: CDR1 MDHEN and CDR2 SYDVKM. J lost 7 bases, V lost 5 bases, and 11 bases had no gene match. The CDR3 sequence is CASSIRQGPIQPQHF. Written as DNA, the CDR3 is TGTGCCAGCAGTATCAGACAGGGCCCCATACAGCCCCAGCATTTT.

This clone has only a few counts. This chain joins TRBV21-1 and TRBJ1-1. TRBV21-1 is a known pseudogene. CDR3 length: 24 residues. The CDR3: CASSKAWGYSGVDRSAHPPFEAFF. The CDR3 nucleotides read TGTGCCAGCAGCAAAGCCTGGGGGTACAGCGGGGTCGACAGGTCTGCGCACCCTCCCTTTGAAGCTTTCTTT.

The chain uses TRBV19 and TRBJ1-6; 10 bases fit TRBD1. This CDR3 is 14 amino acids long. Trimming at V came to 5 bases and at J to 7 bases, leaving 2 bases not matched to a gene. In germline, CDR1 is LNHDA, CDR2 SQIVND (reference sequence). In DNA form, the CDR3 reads TGTGCCAGTAGTCCGACAGGGGGCAATTCACCCCTCCACTTT. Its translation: CASSPTGGNSPLHF.

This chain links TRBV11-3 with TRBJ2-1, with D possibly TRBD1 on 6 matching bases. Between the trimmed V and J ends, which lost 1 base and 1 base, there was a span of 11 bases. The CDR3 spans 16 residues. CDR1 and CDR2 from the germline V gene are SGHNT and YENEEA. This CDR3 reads CASSLVTGSSYNEQFF. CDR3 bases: TGTGCCAGCAGCTTAGTGACAGGTTCGTCCTACAATGAGCAGTTCTTC.

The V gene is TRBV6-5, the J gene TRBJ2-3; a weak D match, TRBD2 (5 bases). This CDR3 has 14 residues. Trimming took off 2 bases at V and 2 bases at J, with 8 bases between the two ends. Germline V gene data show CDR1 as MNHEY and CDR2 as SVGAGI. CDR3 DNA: TGTGCCAGCAGTTACACTAGTATCACAGATACGCAGTATTTT. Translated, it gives CASSYTSITDTQYF.

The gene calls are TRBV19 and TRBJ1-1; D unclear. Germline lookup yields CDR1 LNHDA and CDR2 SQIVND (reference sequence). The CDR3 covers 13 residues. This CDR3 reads CACKNLLNTEAFF. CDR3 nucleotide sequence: TGTGCTTGTAAGAACCTTTTGAACACTGAAGCTTTCTTT.

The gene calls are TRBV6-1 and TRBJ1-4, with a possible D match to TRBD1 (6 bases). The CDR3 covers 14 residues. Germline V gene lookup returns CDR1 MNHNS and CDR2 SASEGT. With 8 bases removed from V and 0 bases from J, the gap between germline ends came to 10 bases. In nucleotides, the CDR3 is TGTGCCAGCGGGACACCAACAACTAATGAAAAACTGTTTTTT. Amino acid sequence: CASGTPTTNEKLFF.

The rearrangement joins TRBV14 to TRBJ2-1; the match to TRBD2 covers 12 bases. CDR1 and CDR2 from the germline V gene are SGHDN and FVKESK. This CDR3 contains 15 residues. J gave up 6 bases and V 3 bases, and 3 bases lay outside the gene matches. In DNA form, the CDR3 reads TGTGCCAGCAGCCACCTGACTAGCGGGAGCAATGAGCAGTTCTTC. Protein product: CASSHLTSGSNEQFF.

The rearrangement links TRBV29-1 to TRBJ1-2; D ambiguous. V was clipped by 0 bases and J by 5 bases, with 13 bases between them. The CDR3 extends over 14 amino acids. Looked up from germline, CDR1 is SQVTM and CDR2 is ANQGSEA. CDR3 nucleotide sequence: TGCAGCGTTGAAGAAGTGGCCCACTCATATGGCTACACCTTC. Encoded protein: CSVEEVAHSYGYTF.

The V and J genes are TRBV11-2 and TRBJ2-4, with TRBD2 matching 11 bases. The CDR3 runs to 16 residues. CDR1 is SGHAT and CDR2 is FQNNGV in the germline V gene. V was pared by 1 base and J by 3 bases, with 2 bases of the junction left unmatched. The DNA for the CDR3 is TGTGCCAGCAGCTTAGTTAGCGGGAGGGGCAAAAACATTCAGTACTTC. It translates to CASSLVSGRGKNIQYF.

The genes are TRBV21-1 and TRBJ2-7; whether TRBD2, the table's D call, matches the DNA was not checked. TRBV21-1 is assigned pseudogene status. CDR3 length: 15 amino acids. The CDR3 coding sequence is TGTGCCAGCAGCAAAGGGCTAGCGGGCCCCGGGGGGGAGTACTTC. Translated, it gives CASSKGLAGPGGEYF.

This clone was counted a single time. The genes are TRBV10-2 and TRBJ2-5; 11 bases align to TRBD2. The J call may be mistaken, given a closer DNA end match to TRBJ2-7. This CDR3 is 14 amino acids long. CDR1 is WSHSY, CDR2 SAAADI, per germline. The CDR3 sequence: CASSGTSGPYEQYF. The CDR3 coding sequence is TGCGCCAGCTCTGGGACTAGCGGACCCTACGAGCAGTACTTC.

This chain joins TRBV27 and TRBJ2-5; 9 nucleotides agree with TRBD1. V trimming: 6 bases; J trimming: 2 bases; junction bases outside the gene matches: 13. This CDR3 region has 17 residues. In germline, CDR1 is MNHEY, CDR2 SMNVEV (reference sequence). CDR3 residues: CASSQGTGFHEQETQYF. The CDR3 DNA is TGTGCCAGCAGCCAAGGGACAGGGTTTCATGAGCAAGAGACCCAGTACTTC.

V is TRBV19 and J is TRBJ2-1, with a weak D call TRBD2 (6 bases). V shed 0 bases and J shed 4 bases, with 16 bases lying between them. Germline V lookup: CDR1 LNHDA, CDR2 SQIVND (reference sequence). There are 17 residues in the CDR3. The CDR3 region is CASSIDAGGVGYNEQFF. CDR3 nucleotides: TGTGCCAGTAGTATAGACGCTGGAGGGGTGGGTTACAATGAGCAGTTCTTC.

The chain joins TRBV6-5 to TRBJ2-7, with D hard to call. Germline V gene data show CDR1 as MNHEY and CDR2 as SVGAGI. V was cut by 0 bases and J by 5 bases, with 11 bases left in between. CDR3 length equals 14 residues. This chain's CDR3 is CASSYSSLSHEQYF. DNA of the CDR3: TGTGCCAGCAGTTACTCGAGTCTCAGCCACGAGCAGTACTTC.